This T cell receptor (beta chain) comes out of a study of cytomegalovirus exposure and HLA in healthy donors. CDR3 length: 15 residues. V lost 5 bases and J lost 1; bases outside the gene matches: 9. From germline, CDR1 is GTSNPN and CDR2 SVGIG (reference sequence). General study findings and limits: Later analysis associated a missense DCLRE1C variant with TCR beta V- and J-gene trimming. Indistinguishable V segments, including TRBV6-2 and TRBV6-3, were excluded. TCR beta V segments were, for the most part, productive about 87% or about 30% of the time in an earlier analysis.

13 Jbeta primers and 60 Vbeta primers were used for the PCR. The table came from immunoSEQ multiplex PCR; TCRdb's copy has only in-frame clones and leaves some out. This table has some 160,000 clones, about 84% appearing once. These donors, healthy bone marrow donors, were studied. Comment on this clone: The antigen remains undetermined.

Sequences were obtained from PBMCs. The chain couples TRBV30 to TRBJ1-1; 8 bases fit TRBD1. The TCR was taken from a man aged 50-60 years in good health and CMV-seropositive. The CDR3 coding sequence is TGTGCCTGGGCCACAGGGGGTTATGGGAACACTGAAGCTTTCTTT. Translation gives CAWATGGYGNTEAFF.